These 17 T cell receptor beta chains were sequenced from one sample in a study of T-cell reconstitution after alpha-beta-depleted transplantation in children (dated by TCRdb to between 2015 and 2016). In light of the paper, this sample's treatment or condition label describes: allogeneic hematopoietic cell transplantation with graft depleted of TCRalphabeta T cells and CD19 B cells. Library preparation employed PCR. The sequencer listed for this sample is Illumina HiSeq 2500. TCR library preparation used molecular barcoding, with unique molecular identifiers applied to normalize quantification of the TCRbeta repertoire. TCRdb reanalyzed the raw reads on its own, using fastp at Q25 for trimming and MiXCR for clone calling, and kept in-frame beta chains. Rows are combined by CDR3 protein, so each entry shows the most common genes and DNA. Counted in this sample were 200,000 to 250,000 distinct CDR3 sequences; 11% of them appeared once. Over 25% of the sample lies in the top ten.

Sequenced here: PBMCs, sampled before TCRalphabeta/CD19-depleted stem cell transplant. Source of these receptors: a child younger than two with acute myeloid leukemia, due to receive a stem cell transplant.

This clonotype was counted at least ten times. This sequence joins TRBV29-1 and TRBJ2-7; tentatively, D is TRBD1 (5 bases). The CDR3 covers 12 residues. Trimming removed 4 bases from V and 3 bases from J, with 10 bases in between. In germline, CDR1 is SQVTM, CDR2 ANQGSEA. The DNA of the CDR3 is TGCAGCGTTGGGGGCAGGGACTACGAGCAGTACTTC. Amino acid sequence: CSVGGRDYEQYF.

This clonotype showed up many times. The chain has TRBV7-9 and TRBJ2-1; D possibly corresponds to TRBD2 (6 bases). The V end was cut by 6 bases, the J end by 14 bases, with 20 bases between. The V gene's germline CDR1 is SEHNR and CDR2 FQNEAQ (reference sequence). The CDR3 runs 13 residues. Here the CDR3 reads CASSPIGTVREFF. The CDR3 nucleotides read TGTGCCAGCAGTCCAATAGGGACTGTGAGGGAGTTCTTC.

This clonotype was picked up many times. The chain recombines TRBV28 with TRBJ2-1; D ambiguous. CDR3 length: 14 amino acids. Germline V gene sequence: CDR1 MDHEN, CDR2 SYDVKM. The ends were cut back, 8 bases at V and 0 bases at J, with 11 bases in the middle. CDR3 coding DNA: TGTGCCAGCGCGAAGGTGCCCTCCTACAATGAGCAGTTCTTC. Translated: CASAKVPSYNEQFF. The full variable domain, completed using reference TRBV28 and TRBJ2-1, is DVKVTQSSRYLVKRTGEKVFLECVQDMDHENMFWYRQDPGLGLRLIYFSYDVKMKEKGDIPEGYSVSREKKERFSLILESASTNQTSMYLCASAKVPSYNEQFFGPGTRLTVL.

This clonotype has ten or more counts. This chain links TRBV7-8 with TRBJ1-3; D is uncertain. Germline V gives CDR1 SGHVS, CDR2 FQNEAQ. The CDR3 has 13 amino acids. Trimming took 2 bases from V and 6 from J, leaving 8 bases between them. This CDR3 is CASSLSRANTIYF. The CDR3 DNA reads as TGTGCCAGCAGCTTATCTAGGGCAAACACCATATATTTT.

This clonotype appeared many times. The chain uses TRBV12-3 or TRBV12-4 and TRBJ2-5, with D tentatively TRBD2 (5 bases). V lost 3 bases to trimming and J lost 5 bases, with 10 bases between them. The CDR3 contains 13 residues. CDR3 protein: CASSFAGKETQYF. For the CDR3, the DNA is TGTGCCAGCAGTTTCGCGGGTAAGGAGACCCAGTACTTC.

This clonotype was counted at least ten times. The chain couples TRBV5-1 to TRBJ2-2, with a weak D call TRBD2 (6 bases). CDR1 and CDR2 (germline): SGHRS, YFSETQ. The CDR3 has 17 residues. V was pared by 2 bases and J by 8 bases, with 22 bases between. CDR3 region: CASSLGPNGLATGELFF. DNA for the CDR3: TGCGCCAGCAGCTTAGGCCCGAACGGGCTAGCGACTGGGGAGCTGTTTTTT. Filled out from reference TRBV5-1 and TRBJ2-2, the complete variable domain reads KAGVTQTPRYLIKTRGQQVTLSCSPISGHRSVSWYQQTPGQGLQFLFEYFSETQRNKGNFPGRFSGRQFSNSRSEMNVSTLELGDSALYLCASSLGPNGLATGELFFGEGSRLTVL.

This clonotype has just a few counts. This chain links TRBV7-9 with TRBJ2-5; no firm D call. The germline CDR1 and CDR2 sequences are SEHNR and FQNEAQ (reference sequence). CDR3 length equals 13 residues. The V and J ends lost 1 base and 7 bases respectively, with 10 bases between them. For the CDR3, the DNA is TGTGCCAGCAGCTTAGAGCCTAGTGGGACCCAGTACTTC. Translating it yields CASSLEPSGTQYF.

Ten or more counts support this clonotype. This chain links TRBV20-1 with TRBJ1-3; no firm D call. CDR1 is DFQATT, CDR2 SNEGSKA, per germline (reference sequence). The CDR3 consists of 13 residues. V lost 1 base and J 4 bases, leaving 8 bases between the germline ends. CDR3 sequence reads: CSARVPGGNTIYF. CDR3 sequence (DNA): TGCAGTGCTAGAGTCCCGGGGGGAAACACCATATATTTT.

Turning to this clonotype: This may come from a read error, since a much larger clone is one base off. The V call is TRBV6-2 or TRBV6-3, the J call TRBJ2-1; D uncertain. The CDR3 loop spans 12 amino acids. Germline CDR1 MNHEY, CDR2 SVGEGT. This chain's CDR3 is CASSHSSNEQFF. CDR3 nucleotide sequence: TGTGCCAGCAGTCACTCGTCCAATGAGCAGTTCTTC.

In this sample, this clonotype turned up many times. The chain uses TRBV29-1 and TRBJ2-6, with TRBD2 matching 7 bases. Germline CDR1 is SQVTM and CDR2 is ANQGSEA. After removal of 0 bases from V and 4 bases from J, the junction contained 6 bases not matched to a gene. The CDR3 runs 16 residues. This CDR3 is CSVEEGRVGGANVLTF. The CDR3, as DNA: TGCAGCGTTGAAGAGGGGAGGGTTGGCGGGGCCAACGTCCTGACTTTC.

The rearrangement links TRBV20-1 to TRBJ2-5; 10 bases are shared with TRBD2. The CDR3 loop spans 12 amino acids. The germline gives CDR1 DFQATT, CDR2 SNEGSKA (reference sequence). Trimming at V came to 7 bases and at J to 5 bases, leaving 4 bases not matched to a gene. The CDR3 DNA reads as TGCAGTGGGACTAGCGGCGTGGAGACCCAGTACTTC. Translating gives CSGTSGVETQYF.

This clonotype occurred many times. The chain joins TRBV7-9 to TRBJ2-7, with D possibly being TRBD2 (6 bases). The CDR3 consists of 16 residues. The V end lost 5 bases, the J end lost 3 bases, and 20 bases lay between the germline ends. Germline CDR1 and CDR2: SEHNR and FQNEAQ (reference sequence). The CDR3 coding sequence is TGTGCCAGCAGCCCCAGAGTCGTCGGGGGAATCTACGAGCAGTACTTC. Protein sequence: CASSPRVVGGIYEQYF.

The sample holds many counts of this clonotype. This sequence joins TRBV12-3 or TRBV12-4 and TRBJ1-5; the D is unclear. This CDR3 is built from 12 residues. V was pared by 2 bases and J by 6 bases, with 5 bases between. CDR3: CASSLKGQPQHF. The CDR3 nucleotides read TGTGCCAGCAGTTTAAAGGGTCAGCCCCAGCATTTT.

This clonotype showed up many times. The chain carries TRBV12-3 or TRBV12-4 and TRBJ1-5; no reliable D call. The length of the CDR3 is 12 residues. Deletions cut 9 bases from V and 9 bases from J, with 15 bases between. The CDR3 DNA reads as TGTGCCAGTCGGACCTCCCCATGGCCCCAGCATTTT. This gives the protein CASRTSPWPQHF.

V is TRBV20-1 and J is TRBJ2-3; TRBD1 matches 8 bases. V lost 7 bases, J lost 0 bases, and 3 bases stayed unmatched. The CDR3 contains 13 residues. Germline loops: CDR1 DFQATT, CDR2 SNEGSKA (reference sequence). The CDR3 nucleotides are TGCAGTGTAAGACAGGGGAGCACAGATACGCAGTATTTT. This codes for CSVRQGSTDTQYF.

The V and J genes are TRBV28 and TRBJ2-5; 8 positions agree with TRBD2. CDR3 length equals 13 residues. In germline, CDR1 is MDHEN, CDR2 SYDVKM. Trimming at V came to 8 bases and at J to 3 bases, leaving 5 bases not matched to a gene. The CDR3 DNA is TGTGCCAGCGCTCGCGGGGGGAAAGAGACCCAGTACTTC. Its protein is CASARGGKETQYF. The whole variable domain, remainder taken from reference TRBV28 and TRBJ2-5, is DVKVTQSSRYLVKRTGEKVFLECVQDMDHENMFWYRQDPGLGLRLIYFSYDVKMKEKGDIPEGYSVSREKKERFSLILESASTNQTSMYLCASARGGKETQYFGPGTRLLVL.

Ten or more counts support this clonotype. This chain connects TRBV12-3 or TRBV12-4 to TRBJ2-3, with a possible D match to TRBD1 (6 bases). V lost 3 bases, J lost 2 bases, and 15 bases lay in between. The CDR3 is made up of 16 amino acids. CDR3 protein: CASSLPGARDTDTQYF. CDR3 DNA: TGTGCCAGCAGTTTGCCAGGGGCTAGGGACACAGATACGCAGTATTTT.